This T cell receptor beta chain originates from a study of Graves' ophthalmopathy and Graves' hyperthyroidism. Whole-study context: If no ophthalmopathy appeared within 18 months of follow-up, hyperthyroidism was termed stable. Study-wide findings and caveats: This model predicted ophthalmopathy progression (sensitivity around 71%, specificity 72% to 80%). Thyroid clonotypes that were expanded above 0.001 frequency mostly also appeared in blood.

This clonotype has just a few counts. Its antigen remains unknown. The sequenced template was RNA, covering the TCR beta CDR3 region. RT-PCR was first run with HTBI primers, then multiplex PCR in a second round. Via MiXCR, TCRdb re-called the multiplex PCR reads, giving one row per CDR3 protein. The data hold over a million distinct CDR3 sequences, with 35% to 40% observed a single time. This CDR3 comprises 13 residues. V was clipped by 6 bases and J by 8 bases; unmatched bases: 7. Germline V lookup: CDR1 SQVTM, CDR2 ANQGSEA. This receptor was obtained from an adult man with Graves' hyperthyroidism. The chain carries TRBV29-1 and TRBJ2-2, with 9 nucleotides matching TRBD2. The sequenced material came from peripheral blood or thyroid tissue (not recorded which). The CDR3 protein is CSVKTSGEGELFF. CDR3 bases: TGCAGCGTGAAGACTAGCGGCGAGGGGGAGCTGTTTTTT.